This T cell receptor beta chain was recorded in a study of shared T cell receptors in the human thymus. In germline, CDR1 is SGDLS, CDR2 YYNGEE. The CDR3 contains 17 residues. V lost 3 bases and J lost 4, with 20 bases in between. This clone came up once. The table came from immunoSEQ multiplex PCR; TCRdb's copy has only in-frame clones and leaves some out. The top ten clones hold about 0.01% of a sample with roughly 700,000 clones, roughly 90% of them seen once. These data are also associated with another study on human thymus T cells. That investigation notes: Corrective surgery for congenital heart defects was being performed on the healthy Finnish infants who served as donors. Corrective cardiac surgery supplied the resected thymus tissue. Within thymic and blood repertoires, V and J gene usage appeared to be biased. The related literature has documented a marked overlap of thymic repertoires among unrelated individuals.

The rearrangement joins TRBV9 to TRBJ2-1; maybe TRBD1 (7 bases). Sequencing input: thymocytes. The TCR comes from a boy less than two years old with a congenital heart defect. The CDR3 here is CASSETPQGTAYNEQFF. DNA for the CDR3: TGTGCCAGCAGCGAGACTCCACAGGGGACTGCTTACAATGAGCAGTTCTTC.